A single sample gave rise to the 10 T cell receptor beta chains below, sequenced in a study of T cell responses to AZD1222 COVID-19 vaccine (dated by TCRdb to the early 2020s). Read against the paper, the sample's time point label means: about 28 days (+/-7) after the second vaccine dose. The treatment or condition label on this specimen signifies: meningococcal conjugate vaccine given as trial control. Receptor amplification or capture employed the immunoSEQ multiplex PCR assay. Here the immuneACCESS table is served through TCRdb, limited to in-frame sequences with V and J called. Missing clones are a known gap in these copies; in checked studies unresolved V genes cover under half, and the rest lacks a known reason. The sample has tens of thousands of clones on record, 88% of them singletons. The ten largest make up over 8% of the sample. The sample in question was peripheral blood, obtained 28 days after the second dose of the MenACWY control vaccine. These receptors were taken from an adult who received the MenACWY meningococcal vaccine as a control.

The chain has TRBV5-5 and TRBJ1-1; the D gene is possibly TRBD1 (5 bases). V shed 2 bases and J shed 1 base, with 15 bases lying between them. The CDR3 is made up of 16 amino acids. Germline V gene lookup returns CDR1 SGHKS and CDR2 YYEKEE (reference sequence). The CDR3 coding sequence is TGTGCCAGCAGCTTAACACCCGGGACGGAGAACACTGAAGCTTTCTTT. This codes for CASSLTPGTENTEAFF. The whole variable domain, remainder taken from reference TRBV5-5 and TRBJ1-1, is DAGVTQSPTHLIKTRGQQVTLRCSPISGHKSVSWYQQVLGQGPQFIFQYYEKEERGRGNFPDRFSARQFPNYSSELNVNALLLGDSALYLCASSLTPGTENTEAFFGQGTRLTVV.

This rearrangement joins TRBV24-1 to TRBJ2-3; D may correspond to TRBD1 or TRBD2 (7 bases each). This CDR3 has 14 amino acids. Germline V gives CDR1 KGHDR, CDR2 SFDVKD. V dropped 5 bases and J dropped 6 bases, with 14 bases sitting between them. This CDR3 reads CATSVGQGGDTQYF. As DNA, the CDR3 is TGTGCCACCAGTGTGGGGCAGGGGGGGGATACGCAGTATTTT.

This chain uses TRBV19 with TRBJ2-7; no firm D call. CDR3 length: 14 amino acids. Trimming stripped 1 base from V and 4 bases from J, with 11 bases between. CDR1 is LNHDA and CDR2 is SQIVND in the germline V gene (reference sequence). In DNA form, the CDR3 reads TGTGCCAGTAGTATAGGCGGCGGTAGATACGAGCAGTACTTC. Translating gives CASSIGGGRYEQYF. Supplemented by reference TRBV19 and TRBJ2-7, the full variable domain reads DGGITQSPKYLFRKEGQNVTLSCEQNLNHDAMYWYRQDPGQGLRLIYYSQIVNDFQKGDIAEGYSVSREKKESFPLTVTSAQKNPTAFYLCASSIGGGRYEQYFGPGTRLTVT.

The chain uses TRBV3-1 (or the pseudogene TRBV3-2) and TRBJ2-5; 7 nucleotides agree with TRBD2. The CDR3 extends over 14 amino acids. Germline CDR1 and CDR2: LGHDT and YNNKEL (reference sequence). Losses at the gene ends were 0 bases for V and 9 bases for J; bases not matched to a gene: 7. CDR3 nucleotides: TGTGCCAGCAGCCAAGAGGTCTGGGGGGGGTCCCAGTACTTC. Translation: CASSQEVWGGSQYF.

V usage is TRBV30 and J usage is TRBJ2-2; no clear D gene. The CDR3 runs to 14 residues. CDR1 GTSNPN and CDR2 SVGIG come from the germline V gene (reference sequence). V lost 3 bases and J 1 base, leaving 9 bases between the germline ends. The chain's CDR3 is CAWRRLVNTGELFF. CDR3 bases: TGTGCCTGGAGGAGGCTAGTGAACACCGGGGAGCTGTTTTTT.

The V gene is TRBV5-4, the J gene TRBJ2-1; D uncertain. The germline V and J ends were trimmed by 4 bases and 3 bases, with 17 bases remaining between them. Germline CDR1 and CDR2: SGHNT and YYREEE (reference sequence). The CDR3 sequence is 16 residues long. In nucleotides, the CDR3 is TGTGCCAGCAGCCCTCTGTCGGTGTCCGTCTACAATGAGCAGTTCTTC. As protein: CASSPLSVSVYNEQFF.

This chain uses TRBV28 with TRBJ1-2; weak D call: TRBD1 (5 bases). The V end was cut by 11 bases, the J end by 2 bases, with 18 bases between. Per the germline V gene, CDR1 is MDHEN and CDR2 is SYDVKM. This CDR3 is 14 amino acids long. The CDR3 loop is CAVESGTPNYGYTF. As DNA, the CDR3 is TGTGCCGTCGAATCCGGGACTCCCAACTATGGCTACACCTTC.

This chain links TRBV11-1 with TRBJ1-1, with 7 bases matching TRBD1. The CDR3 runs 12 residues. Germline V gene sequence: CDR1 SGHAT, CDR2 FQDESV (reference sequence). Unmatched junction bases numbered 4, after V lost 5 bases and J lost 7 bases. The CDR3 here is CASSQDRVEAFF. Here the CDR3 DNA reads TGTGCCAGCAGCCAAGACAGGGTTGAAGCTTTCTTT.

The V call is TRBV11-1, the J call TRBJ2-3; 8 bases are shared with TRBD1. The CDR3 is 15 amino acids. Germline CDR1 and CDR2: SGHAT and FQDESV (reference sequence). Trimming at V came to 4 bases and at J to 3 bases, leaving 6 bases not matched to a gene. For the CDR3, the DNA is TGTGCCAGCAGCTACGACAGGGGCAGGACAGATACGCAGTATTTT. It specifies CASSYDRGRTDTQYF.

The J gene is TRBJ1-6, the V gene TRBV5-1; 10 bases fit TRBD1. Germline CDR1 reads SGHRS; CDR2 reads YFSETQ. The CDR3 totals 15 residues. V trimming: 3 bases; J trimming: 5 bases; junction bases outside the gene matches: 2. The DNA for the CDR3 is TGCGCCAGCAGCTCCGGACAGGGGGATAATTCACCCCTCCACTTT. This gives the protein CASSSGQGDNSPLHF.